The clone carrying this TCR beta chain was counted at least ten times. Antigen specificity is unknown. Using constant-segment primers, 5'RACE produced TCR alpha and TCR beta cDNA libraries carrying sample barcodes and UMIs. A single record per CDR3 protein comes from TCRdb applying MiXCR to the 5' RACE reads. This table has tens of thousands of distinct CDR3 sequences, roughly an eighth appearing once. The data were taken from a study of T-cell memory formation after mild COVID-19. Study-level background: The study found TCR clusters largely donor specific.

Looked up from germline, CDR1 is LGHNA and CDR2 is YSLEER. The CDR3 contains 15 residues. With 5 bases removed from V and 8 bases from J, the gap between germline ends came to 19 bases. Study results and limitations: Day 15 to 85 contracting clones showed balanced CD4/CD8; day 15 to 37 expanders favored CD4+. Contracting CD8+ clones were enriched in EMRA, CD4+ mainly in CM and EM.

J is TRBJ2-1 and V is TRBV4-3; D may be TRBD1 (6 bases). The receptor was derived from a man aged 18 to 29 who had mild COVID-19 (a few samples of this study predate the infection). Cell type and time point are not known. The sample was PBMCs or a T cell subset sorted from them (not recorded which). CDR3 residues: CASSNDRQSIYEQFF. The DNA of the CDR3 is TGCGCCAGCAGCAACGACAGGCAGTCTATCTATGAGCAGTTCTTC.